This T cell receptor beta chain stems from a study of T-cell memory formation after mild COVID-19. Worth noting for this clonotype: Its matching antigen is unknown.

The V gene end was trimmed by 5 bases and the J gene end by 9 bases; junction bases not matched to a gene: 7. The CDR3 contains 15 residues. From germline, CDR1 is MNHNY and CDR2 SVGAGI (reference sequence). From the 5' RACE reads, TCRdb called clonotypes with MiXCR, one entry per CDR3 protein. The sample comprises some 310,000 distinct CDR3 sequences, around 20% of which are singletons, and roughly 23% rests with the top ten. Study-level results: Contracting CD8+ clones were enriched in EMRA, CD4+ mainly in CM and EM.

The chain combines TRBV6-6 with TRBJ2-1; 13 bases are a match to TRBD2. This receptor was obtained from a man between 18 and 29 years old who had mild COVID-19 (a few samples of this study predate the infection). Cell type and time point are not known. The specimen sequenced was PBMCs or a T cell subset sorted from them (not recorded which). The chain's CDR3 is CASSHTSGGAREQFF. The CDR3 nucleotides read TGTGCCAGCAGTCATACTAGCGGGGGGGCCCGTGAGCAGTTCTTC.